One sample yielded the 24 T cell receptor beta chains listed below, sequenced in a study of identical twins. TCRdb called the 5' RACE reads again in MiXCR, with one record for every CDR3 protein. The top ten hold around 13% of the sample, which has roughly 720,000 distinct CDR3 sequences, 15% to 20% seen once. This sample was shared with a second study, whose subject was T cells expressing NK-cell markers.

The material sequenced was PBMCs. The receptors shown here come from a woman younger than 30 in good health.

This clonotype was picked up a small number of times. CDR3 amino acids: CASSLYPGESSYEQYF. CDR3 DNA sequence: TGCGCCAGCAGCTTGTACCCGGGAGAAAGCTCCTACGAGCAGTACTTC. The V call is TRBV5-1, the J call TRBJ2-7; perhaps TRBD2 as D (6 bases). Between the trimmed V and J ends, which lost 1 base and 0 bases, there was a span of 14 bases. Germline V gene sequence: CDR1 SGHRS, CDR2 YFSETQ. The CDR3 runs 16 residues.

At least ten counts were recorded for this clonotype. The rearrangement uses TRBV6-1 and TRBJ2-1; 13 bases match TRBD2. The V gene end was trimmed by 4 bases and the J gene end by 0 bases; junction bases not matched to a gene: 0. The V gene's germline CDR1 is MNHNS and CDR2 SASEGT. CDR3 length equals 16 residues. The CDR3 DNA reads TGTGCCAGCAGTGGGACTAGCGGGAGCTCCTACAATGAGCAGTTCTTC. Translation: CASSGTSGSSYNEQFF.

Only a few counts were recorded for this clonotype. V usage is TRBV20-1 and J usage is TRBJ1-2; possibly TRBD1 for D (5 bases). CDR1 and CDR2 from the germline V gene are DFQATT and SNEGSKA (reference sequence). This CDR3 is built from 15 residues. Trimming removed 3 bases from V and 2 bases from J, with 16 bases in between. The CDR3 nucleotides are TGCAGTGCTAGGGGGTATAATCCAGGGAACTATGGCTACACCTTC. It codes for CSARGYNPGNYGYTF.

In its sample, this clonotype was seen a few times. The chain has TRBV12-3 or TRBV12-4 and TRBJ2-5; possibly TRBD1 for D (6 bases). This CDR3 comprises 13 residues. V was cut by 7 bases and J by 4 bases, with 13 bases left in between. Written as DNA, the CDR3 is TGTGCCAGCACCCCACAGGGTGGAGAGACCCAGTACTTC. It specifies CASTPQGGETQYF.

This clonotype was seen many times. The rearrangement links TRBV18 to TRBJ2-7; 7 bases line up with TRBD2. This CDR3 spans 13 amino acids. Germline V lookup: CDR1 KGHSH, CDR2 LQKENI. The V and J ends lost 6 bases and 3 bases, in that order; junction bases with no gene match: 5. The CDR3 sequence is CASSPGLNYEQYF. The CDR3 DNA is TGTGCCAGCTCTCCGGGACTAAACTACGAGCAGTACTTC.

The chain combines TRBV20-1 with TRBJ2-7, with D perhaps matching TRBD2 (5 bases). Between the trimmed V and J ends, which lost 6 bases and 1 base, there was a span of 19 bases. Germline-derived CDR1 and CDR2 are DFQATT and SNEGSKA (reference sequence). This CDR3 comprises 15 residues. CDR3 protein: CSASTGLGASYEQYF. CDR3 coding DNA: TGCAGTGCATCCACTGGACTGGGAGCATCCTACGAGCAGTACTTC.

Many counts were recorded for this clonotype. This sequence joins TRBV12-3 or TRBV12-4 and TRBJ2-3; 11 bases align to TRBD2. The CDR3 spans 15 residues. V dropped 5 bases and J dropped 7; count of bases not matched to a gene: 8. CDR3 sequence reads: CASSQTSGGFHTQYF. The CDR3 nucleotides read TGTGCCAGCAGTCAAACTAGCGGGGGTTTTCATACGCAGTATTTT.

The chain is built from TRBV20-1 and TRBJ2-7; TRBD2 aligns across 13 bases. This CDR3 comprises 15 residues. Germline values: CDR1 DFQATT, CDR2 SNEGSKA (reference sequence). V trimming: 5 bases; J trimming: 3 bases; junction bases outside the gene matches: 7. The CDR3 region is CSAQNGLAGVYEQYF. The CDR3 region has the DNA TGCAGTGCTCAAAACGGACTAGCGGGAGTCTACGAGCAGTACTTC.

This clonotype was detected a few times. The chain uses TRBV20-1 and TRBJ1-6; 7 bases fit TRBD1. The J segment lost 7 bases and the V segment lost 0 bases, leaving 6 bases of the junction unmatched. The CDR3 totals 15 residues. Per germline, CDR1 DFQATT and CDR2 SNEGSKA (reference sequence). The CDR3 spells CSAREQGYLNSPLHF. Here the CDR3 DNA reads TGCAGTGCTAGAGAACAGGGGTACCTCAATTCACCCCTCCACTTT.

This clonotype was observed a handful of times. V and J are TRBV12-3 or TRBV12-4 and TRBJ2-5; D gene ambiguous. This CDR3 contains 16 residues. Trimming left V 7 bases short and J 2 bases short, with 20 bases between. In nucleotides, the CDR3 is TGTGCCAGCATGGCGCTTTCTTGGGATACTCAAGAGACCCAGTACTTC. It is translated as CASMALSWDTQETQYF.

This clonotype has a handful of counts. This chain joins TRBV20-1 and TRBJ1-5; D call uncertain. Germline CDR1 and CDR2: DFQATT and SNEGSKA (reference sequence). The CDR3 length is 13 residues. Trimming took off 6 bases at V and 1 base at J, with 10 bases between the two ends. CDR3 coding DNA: TGCAGTGCCCTTGGGGAAAGCAATCAGCCCCAGCATTTT. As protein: CSALGESNQPQHF.

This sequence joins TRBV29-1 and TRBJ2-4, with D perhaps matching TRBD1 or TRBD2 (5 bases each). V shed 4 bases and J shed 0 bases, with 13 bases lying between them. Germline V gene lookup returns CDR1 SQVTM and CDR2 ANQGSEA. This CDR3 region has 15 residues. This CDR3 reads CSVVEGNLAKNIQYF. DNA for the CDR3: TGCAGCGTTGTTGAGGGGAACCTAGCCAAAAACATTCAGTACTTC.

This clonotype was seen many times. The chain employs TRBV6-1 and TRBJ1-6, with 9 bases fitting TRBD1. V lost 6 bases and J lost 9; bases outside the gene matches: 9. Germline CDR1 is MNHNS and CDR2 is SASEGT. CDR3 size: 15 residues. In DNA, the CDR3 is TGTGCCAGCAGCCGAGCGGGACAGGGTGCTTCACCCCTCCACTTT. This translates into CASSRAGQGASPLHF.

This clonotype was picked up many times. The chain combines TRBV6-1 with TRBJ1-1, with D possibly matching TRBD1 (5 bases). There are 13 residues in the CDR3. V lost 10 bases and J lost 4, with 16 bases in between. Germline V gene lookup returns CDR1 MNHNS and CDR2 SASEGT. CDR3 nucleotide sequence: TGTGCCACCAATCCGGGGGGTCTCACTGAAGCTTTCTTT. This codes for CATNPGGLTEAFF.

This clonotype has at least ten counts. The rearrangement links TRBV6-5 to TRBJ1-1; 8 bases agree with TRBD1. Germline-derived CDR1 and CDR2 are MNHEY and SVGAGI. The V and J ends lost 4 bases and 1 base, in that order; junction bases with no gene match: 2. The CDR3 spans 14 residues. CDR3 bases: TGTGCCAGCAGTTGGACAGGGAAGAACACTGAAGCTTTCTTT. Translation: CASSWTGKNTEAFF.

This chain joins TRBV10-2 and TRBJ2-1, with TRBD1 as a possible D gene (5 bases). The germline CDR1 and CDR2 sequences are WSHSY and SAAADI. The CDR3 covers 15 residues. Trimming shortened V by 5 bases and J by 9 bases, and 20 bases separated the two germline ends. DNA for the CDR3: TGCGCCAGCAGTTCAGGGTCCATCCGCGCGCGTGAGCAGTTCTTC. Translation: CASSSGSIRAREQFF.

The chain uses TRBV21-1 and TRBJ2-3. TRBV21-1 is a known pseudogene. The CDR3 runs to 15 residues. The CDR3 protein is CASSKEISSTDTQYF. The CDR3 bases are TGTGCCAGCAGCAAAGAGATATCTAGCACAGATACGCAGTATTTT.

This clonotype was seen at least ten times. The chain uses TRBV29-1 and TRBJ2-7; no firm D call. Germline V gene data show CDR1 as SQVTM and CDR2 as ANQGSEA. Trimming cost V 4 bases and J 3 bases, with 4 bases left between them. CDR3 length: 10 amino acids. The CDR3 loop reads CSVGSYEQYF. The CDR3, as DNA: TGCAGCGTTGGGAGCTACGAGCAGTACTTC.

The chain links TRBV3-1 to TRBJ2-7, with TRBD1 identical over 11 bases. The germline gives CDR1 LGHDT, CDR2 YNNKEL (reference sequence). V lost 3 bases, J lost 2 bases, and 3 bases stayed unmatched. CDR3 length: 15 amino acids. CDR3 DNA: TGTGCCAGCAGCCATGGGGGACAGGGGGCCTACGAGCAGTACTTC. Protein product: CASSHGGQGAYEQYF.

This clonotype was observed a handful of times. The CDR3 bases are TGTGCCAGCAGCTCCAGACAGGGCTGGGCTTTCTTT. The encoded protein is CASSSRQGWAFF. V usage is TRBV7-9 and J usage is TRBJ1-1, with 7 bases lining up with TRBD1. After removal of 4 bases from V and 11 bases from J, the junction contained 7 bases not matched to a gene. The CDR3 spans 12 residues. The germline V gene has CDR1 SEHNR and CDR2 FQNEAQ (reference sequence).

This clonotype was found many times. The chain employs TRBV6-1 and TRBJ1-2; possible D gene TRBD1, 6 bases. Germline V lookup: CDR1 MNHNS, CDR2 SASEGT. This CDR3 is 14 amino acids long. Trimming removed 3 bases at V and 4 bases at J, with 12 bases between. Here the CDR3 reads CASSEDRDTYGYTF. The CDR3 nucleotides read TGTGCCAGCAGTGAGGATCGGGACACCTATGGCTACACCTTC.

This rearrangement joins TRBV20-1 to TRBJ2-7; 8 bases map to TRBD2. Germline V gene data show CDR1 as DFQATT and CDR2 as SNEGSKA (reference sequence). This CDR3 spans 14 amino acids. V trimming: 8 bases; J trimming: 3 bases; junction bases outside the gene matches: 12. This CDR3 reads CSTSPPGLVYEQYF. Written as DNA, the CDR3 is TGCAGTACGTCACCGCCGGGACTAGTCTACGAGCAGTACTTC.

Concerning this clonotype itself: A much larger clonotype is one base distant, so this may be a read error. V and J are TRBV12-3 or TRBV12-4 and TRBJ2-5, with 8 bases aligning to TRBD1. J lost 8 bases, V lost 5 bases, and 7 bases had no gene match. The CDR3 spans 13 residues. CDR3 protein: CASSPGQGDTQYF. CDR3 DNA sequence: TGTGCCAGCAGTCCCGGACAGGGAGATACCCAGTACTTC.

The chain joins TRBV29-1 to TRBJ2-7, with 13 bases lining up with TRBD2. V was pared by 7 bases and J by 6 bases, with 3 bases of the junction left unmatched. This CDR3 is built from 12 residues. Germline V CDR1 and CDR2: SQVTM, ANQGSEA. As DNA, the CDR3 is TGCAGCGCCAGGACTAGCGGGAGCGAGCAGTACTTC. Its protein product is CSARTSGSEQYF.